Each of the 14 T cell receptor beta chains below was sequenced from the same sample in a study of cytomegalovirus exposure and HLA in healthy donors. It was with 60 Vbeta and 13 Jbeta primers that the PCR ran. Sequencing used immunoSEQ multiplex PCR; TCRdb keeps in-frame clones, though not all of them. The sample contains approximately 150,000 clones, approximately 80% of which appear only once. Sequencing was done on a sample of PBMCs. The origin of the receptors is a woman aged 40 to 55 in good health and CMV-seropositive.

This chain links TRBV2 with TRBJ2-2; D ambiguous. Germline V lookup: CDR1 SNHLY, CDR2 FYNNEI. The CDR3 extends over 14 amino acids. V gave up 7 bases and J gave up 1 base, with 10 bases separating them. The CDR3 DNA is TGTGCCAGCAACATCGATTTGAACACCGGGGAGCTGTTTTTT. Its translation is CASNIDLNTGELFF.

The rearrangement uses TRBV6-4 and TRBJ1-4, with D perhaps TRBD1 (6 bases). Trimming pared 6 bases from V and 10 bases from J, leaving 15 bases between. Germline-derived CDR1 and CDR2 are MRHNA and SNTAGT. This CDR3 region has 13 residues. This CDR3 reads CASRAGESGKLFF. CDR3 nucleotide sequence: TGTGCCAGCAGAGCAGGGGAATCGGGAAAACTGTTTTTT.

About this clone itself: A junction end diverges from the germline sequence, so it may reflect a read error. This chain links TRBV7-9 with TRBJ1-5; TRBD1 is a possible D gene (5 bases). Looked up from germline, CDR1 is SEHNR and CDR2 is FQNEAQ (reference sequence). This CDR3 comprises 15 residues. In DNA form, the CDR3 reads TGTTCCAGCAGCTTAGGATTAGGGGTAAATCAGCCCCAGCATTTT. Protein product: CSSSLGLGVNQPQHF.

This clone was detected only a few times. V usage is TRBV7-8 and J usage is TRBJ2-1, with 10 bases identical to TRBD2. The germline CDR1 and CDR2 sequences are SGHVS and FQNEAQ. There are 15 residues in the CDR3. V lost 4 bases to trimming and J lost 7 bases; unmatched junction nucleotides: 7. The CDR3 spells CASSSTSGAGNEQFF. The CDR3 coding sequence is TGTGCCAGCAGCTCCACTAGCGGGGCAGGGAATGAGCAGTTCTTC.

The CDR3 loop is CASSVGTSGRETQYF. The CDR3 DNA follows: TGTGCCAGCAGCGTAGGTACTAGCGGGAGAGAGACCCAGTACTTC. The chain combines TRBV9 with TRBJ2-5; 11 nucleotides agree with TRBD2. Losses at the gene ends were 0 bases for V and 4 bases for J; bases not matched to a gene: 2. The CDR3 runs 15 residues. In germline, CDR1 is SGDLS, CDR2 YYNGEE.

The sample holds one count of this clone. The chain joins TRBV4-2 to TRBJ2-3; TRBD2 is a possible D gene (6 bases). The V end was cut by 0 bases, the J end by 0 bases, with 10 bases between. The CDR3 extends over 16 amino acids. CDR1 LGHNA and CDR2 YNFKEQ come from the germline V gene. DNA for the CDR3: TGTGCCAGCAGCCAAGAAGGGCGGGGTAGCACAGATACGCAGTATTTT. Its translation: CASSQEGRGSTDTQYF.

The sample holds one count of this clone. This chain uses TRBV5-4 with TRBJ1-6, with TRBD1 matching 11 bases. The CDR3 sequence is 15 residues long. J lost 11 bases, V lost 6 bases, and 10 bases had no gene match. Germline lookup yields CDR1 SGHNT and CDR2 YYREEE (reference sequence). For the CDR3, the DNA is TGTGCCAGCACCGAGTCCCGGGACAGGGGGGCACCCCTCCACTTT. Translation gives CASTESRDRGAPLHF.

The V gene is TRBV6-6, the J gene TRBJ2-3; tentative D call: TRBD2 (5 bases). Per the germline V gene, CDR1 is MNHNY and CDR2 is SVGAGI (reference sequence). CDR3 length: 11 amino acids. The V end lost 2 bases, the J end lost 9 bases, and 6 bases lay between the germline ends. This chain's CDR3 is CASSYGETQYF. For the CDR3, the DNA is TGTGCCAGCAGTTACGGGGAGACGCAGTATTTT.

The chain couples TRBV5-1 to TRBJ2-5; a possible D gene is TRBD2 (5 bases). Germline values: CDR1 SGHRS, CDR2 YFSETQ. Trimming removed 1 base from V and 2 bases from J, with 12 bases in between. This CDR3 comprises 15 residues. The CDR3 loop is CASSLLGGRQETQYF. The DNA of the CDR3 is TGCGCCAGCAGCTTGTTAGGCGGGCGGCAAGAGACCCAGTACTTC.

This chain uses TRBV19 with TRBJ2-1; 10 bases agree with TRBD2. Germline lookup yields CDR1 LNHDA and CDR2 SQIVND (reference sequence). V lost 5 bases and J lost 2; bases outside the gene matches: 6. CDR3 length: 16 residues. The CDR3 nucleotides read TGTGCCAGTAGTCCCACCGGGACTAGCGCCTACAATGAGCAGTTCTTC. It yields the protein CASSPTGTSAYNEQFF.

DNA of the CDR3: TGTGCCAGCAGCCAAGTGGGAACCGGGACTAGCGGGAGAGGGTCCTACGAGCAGTACTTC. Protein product: CASSQVGTGTSGRGSYEQYF. The V and J genes are TRBV4-2 and TRBJ2-7; TRBD2 aligns across 14 bases. CDR3 size: 20 residues. Germline V gene data show CDR1 as LGHNA and CDR2 as YNFKEQ. The V gene end was trimmed by 1 base and the J gene end by 1 base; junction bases not matched to a gene: 12.

The chain employs TRBV6-5 and TRBJ2-5, with D unclear. This CDR3 spans 12 amino acids. V shed 5 bases and J shed 7 bases, with 11 bases lying between them. Germline V CDR1 and CDR2: MNHEY, SVGAGI. In DNA form, the CDR3 reads TGTGCCAGCAGTCTCTCCCCGGGGACCCAGTACTTC. It codes for CASSLSPGTQYF.

The chain links TRBV5-6 to TRBJ1-2; possibly TRBD1 for D (5 bases). The CDR3 is 13 residues long. The germline V and J ends were trimmed by 4 bases and 8 bases, with 15 bases remaining between them. Germline assignment: CDR1 SGHDT and CDR2 YYEEEE. DNA of the CDR3: TGTGCCAGCAGCCAACGGGGGGAAAGAGGCTACACCTTC. It translates to CASSQRGERGYTF.

There are a few counts of this clone. V usage is TRBV7-8 and J usage is TRBJ2-1; the match to TRBD2 covers 7 bases. The CDR3 extends over 15 amino acids. Trimming cost V 4 bases and J 5 bases; bases outside gene matches: 8. CDR1 SGHVS and CDR2 FQNEAQ come from the germline V gene. The CDR3 bases are TGTGCCAGCAGCTCCGGGCTAGCGGTCCACAATGAGCAGTTCTTC. Protein product: CASSSGLAVHNEQFF.